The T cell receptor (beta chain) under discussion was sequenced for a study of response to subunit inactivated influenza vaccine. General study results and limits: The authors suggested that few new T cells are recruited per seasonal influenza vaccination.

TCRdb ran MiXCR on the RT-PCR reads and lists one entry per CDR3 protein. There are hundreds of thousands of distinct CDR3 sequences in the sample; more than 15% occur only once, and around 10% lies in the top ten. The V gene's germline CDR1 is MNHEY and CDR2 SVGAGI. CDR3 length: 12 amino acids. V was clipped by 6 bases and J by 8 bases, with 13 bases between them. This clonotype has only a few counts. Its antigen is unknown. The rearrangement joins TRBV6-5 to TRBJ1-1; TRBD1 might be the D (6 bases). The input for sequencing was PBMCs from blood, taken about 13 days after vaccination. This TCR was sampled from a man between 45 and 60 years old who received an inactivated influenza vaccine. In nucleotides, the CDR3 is TGTGCCAGCAGCCCCGACCAGGGGGAAGCTTTCTTT. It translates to CASSPDQGEAFF.